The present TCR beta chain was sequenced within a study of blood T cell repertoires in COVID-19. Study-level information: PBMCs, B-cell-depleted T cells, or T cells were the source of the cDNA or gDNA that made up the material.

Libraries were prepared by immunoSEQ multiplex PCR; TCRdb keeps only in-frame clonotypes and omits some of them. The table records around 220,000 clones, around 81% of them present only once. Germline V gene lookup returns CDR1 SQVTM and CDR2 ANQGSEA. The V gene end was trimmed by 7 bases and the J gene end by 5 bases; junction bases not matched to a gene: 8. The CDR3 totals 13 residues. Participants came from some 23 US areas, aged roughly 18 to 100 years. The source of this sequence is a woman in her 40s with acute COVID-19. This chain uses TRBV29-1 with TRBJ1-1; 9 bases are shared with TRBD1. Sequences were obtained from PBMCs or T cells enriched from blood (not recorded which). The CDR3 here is CSATQGAQTEAFF. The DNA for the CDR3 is TGCAGCGCTACACAGGGGGCGCAAACTGAAGCTTTCTTT.